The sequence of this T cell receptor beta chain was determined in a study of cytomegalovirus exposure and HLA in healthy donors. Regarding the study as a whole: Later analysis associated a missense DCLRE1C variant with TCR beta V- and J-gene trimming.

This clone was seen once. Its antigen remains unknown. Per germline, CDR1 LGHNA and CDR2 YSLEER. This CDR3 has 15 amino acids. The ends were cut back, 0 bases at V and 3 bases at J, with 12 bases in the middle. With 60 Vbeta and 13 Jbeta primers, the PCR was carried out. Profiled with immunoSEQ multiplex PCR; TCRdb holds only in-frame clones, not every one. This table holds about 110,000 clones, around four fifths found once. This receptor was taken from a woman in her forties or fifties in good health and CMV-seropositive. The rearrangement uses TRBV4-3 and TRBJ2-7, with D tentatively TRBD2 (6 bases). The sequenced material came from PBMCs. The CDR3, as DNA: TGCGCCAGCAGCCAAGACCGGGCGGGGATCTACGAGCAGTACTTC. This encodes CASSQDRAGIYEQYF.